Here is one T cell receptor beta chain with its context. What it recognizes is unknown. The sample originates from a study of blood T cells in healthy people across ages. The study's findings and limits: PBMCs went unsorted, and a conclusive naive versus antigen-experienced comparison was therefore prevented.

Together with a sample-barcoded 5' primer, a J-beta primer mix was included in a second PCR lasting roughly 6 to 12 cycles. TCRdb independently ran MiXCR on the 5' RACE reads; one entry per CDR3 protein. Among some 920,000 distinct CDR3 sequences listed, 45% to 60% were seen once. CDR1 is MGHRA and CDR2 is YSYEKL in the germline V gene. This CDR3 contains 14 residues. V lost 5 bases to trimming and J lost 8 bases; unmatched junction nucleotides: 9. The sequence was obtained from a woman aged 55-69 years in good health. Source material: blood. V usage is TRBV4-1 and J usage is TRBJ2-1; TRBD2 agrees at 7 bases. The CDR3 nucleotides are TGCGCCAGCAGCTGGGGGACTAATGTGGATGAGCAGTTCTTC. It codes for CASSWGTNVDEQFF.